This TCR beta chain was sequenced in a study of early T cells in non-severe SARS-CoV-2 infection. Study in general: Sequenced bulk RNA came from whole blood that was unsorted, and chains were unpaired. The study, taken as a whole, reports: Matching with VDJdb favored anti-spike CD8 responses (missing private and CD4 specificities).

The germline CDR1 and CDR2 sequences are SGHTA and FQGNSA. Trimming shortened V by 5 bases and J by 9 bases, and 17 bases separated the two germline ends. There are 15 residues in the CDR3. Researchers attached unique molecular identifiers to individual cDNA molecules. TCRdb re-called the 5' RACE reads with MiXCR, one entry per CDR3 protein. The sample contains 35,000 to 45,000 distinct CDR3 sequences, around 6% of which appear only once. This clonotype came up many times. Its antigen is undetermined. This receptor was identified in an adult who was a healthcare worker with PCR-confirmed SARS-CoV-2 infection or an uninfected control (not recorded which). The chain has TRBV7-2 and TRBJ1-6; D is unresolved. Specimen: whole blood. The CDR3 region is CASSLTRAGASPLHF. The CDR3 nucleotides read TGTGCCAGCAGCCTAACCCGGGCGGGAGCTTCACCCCTCCACTTT.